These T cell receptor beta chains were read from a single sample in a study of CD8 T cells in ankylosing spondylitis. TCRdb passed the 5' RACE reads through MiXCR, listing each CDR3 protein once. The sample lists 300,000 to 400,000 distinct CDR3 sequences, roughly 14% occurring once. The sequenced sample was blood, either unsorted or a sorted T cell fraction (not recorded which). These receptors were taken from a male donor with ankylosing spondylitis or in good health (not recorded which). The CDR3 runs from the conserved cysteine through the conserved F or W. Fields, in order: J gene, D gene, clone size, V gene, CDR3 DNA, CDR3 protein. D genes are given only for firm matches. The listing skips clone size in some rows; elsewhere it reads once, few, many or a size class.

>TRBJ1-5|NA|NA|TRBV2
TGTGCCAGCAACCCAGGGCAGGGCTATCAGCCCCAGCATTTT
CASNPGQGYQPQHF
>TRBJ2-5|TRBD2|few|TRBV4-1
TGCGCCAGCAGCCTAGTGATAGCGGGGGTCCCTCAAGAGACCCAGTACTTC
CASSLVIAGVPQETQYF
>TRBJ2-7|TRBD2|few|TRBV27
TGTGCCAGCAGTTTACAGACTAGCGGGGGGTACGAGCAGTACTTC
CASSLQTSGGYEQYF
>TRBJ1-5|NA|many|TRBV10-3
TGTGCCATCAGTGATGCCCTTTCGGCGCAGCCCCAGCATTTT
CAISDALSAQPQHF
>TRBJ2-2|NA|NA|TRBV5-5
TGTGCCAGCAGCGGAGGGGGCATCGACACCGGGGAGCTGTTTTTT
CASSGGGIDTGELFF
>TRBJ2-2|NA|few|TRBV6-1
TGTGCCCTCGGAACGATAAACACCGGGGAGCTGTTTTTT
CALGTINTGELFF
>TRBJ2-1|TRBD1|NA|TRBV12-3/TRBV12-4
TGTGCCAGCAGTTGGACAGGGGACTCCTACAATGAGCAGTTCTTC
CASSWTGDSYNEQFF
>TRBJ2-5|NA|NA|TRBV5-1
TGCGCCAGCAGCACCCAGACACAACAAGAGACCCAGTACTTC
CASSTQTQQETQYF
>TRBJ1-1|NA|few|TRBV12-3/TRBV12-4
TGTGCCAGCAGTTTGGGGGTCAGGGGTAACACTGAAGCTTTCTTT
CASSLGVRGNTEAFF
>TRBJ2-2|NA|NA|TRBV5-1
TGCGCCAGCACCCTGGCCGGACAGACGAACACCGGGGAGCTGTTTTTT
CASTLAGQTNTGELFF
>TRBJ2-3|NA|few|TRBV7-9
TGTGCCAGCAGCTCCCTTGGGATGGATACGCAGTATTTT
CASSSLGMDTQYF
>TRBJ2-1|NA|NA|TRBV29-1
TGCAGCGTTATCTTGGAAGAGCAGTTCTTC
CSVILEEQFF
>TRBJ2-4|TRBD2|NA|TRBV30
TGTGCCTGGAGTGTCGAACGGGGGGTCAACATTCAGTACTTC
CAWSVERGVNIQYF
>TRBJ1-1|NA|many|TRBV11-1
TGTGCCAGCAGATCCCAGCCCAGGGCCAAGGGGATGAACACTGAAGCTTTCTTT
CASRSQPRAKGMNTEAFF
>TRBJ1-2|NA|NA|TRBV5-1
TGCGCCAGCAGCTTGGAGGGGACACGGGGCTACACCTTC
CASSLEGTRGYTF
>TRBJ2-1|TRBD1|NA|TRBV12-3/TRBV12-4
TGTGCCAGCAGTAGACAGGGGACTTACAATGAGCAGTTCTTC
CASSRQGTYNEQFF
>TRBJ1-1|NA|few|TRBV21-1
TGTGCCAGCAGCAGAAGTGGGCAGGGGGAGGGGAACACTGAAGCTTTCTTT
CASSRSGQGEGNTEAFF
>TRBJ1-3|NA|few|TRBV5-6
TGTGCCAGCAGCGCCCGATCCTCACGGAACACCATATATTTT
CASSARSSRNTIYF
>TRBJ2-1|TRBD2|few|TRBV4-2
TGTGCCAGCAGCCAAGATCGCACCAGCGGGGCCTACAATGAGCAGTTCTTC
CASSQDRTSGAYNEQFF
>TRBJ1-1|NA|few|TRBV16
TGTGCCAGCAGCCAAACCCCCTTCCCTGAAGCTTTCTTT
CASSQTPFPEAFF
>TRBJ2-6|NA|once|TRBV29-1
TGCAGCGTTGAAACCGGTTCCGGGGCCAACGTCCTGACTTTC
CSVETGSGANVLTF
>TRBJ2-1|NA|few|TRBV15
TGTGCCACCAGCAGAGAAGGTGGGAACTACAATGAGCAGTTCTTC
CATSREGGNYNEQFF
>TRBJ1-2|NA|few|TRBV7-6
TGTGCCAGCAGCCCCCTAGGTCCCTATGGCTACACCTTC
CASSPLGPYGYTF
>TRBJ2-5|TRBD2|NA|TRBV4-1
TGCGCCAGCAGCCAAACCCCAGGGCGGGAGTGGACCCAGTACTTC
CASSQTPGREWTQYF
>TRBJ2-5|TRBD2|NA|TRBV10-2
TGCGCCAGCAGTGAGAGTAGCGGGGGGTCGGAGACCCAGTACTTC
CASSESSGGSETQYF
>TRBJ1-2|NA|few|TRBV5-6
TGTGCCAGCAGCCTCCCCCAGTCCTCCTATGGCTACACCTTC
CASSLPQSSYGYTF
>TRBJ2-5|TRBD2|NA|TRBV5-1
TGCGCCAGCAGCTTGACTAGCGGACGCCAAGAGACCCAGTACTTC
CASSLTSGRQETQYF
>TRBJ1-5|NA|few|TRBV6-1
TGTGCCAGCAGTGAAGGGGGCGGGATGGGTCAGCCCCAGCATTTT
CASSEGGGMGQPQHF
>TRBJ2-7|NA|few|TRBV5-1
TGCGCCAGCAGCTTGGGCGCGCGGGAAGAGCAGTACTTC
CASSLGAREEQYF
>TRBJ2-1|TRBD2|few|TRBV7-2
TGTGCCAGCAGCCCATTTGGGACTAGCGGGATGACTGAGCAGTTCTTC
CASSPFGTSGMTEQFF
>TRBJ2-7|TRBD2|NA|TRBV20-1
TGCAGTGCTAGTAGCGGGGGCTCCTACGAGCAGTACTTC
CSASSGGSYEQYF
>TRBJ2-7|NA|few|TRBV27
TGTGCCAGCAGTTTAGTCCCGACAGGATCCTACGAGCAGTACTTC
CASSLVPTGSYEQYF
>TRBJ1-5|NA|few|TRBV5-1
TGCGCCAGCAGCTTGAAGAACCCTTCCCAGGGTAGCAATCAGCCCCAGCATTTT
CASSLKNPSQGSNQPQHF
>TRBJ2-7|TRBD2|many|TRBV7-2
TGTGCCAGCAGCTCGGTAGCGGGTCCCTACGAGCAGTACTTC
CASSSVAGPYEQYF
>TRBJ2-5|TRBD2|few|TRBV2
TGTGCCAGCAAGGGCTCTAGCGGGGGGGCGGAGACCCAGTACTTC
CASKGSSGGAETQYF
>TRBJ2-1|TRBD1|many|TRBV24-1
TGTGCCACCAGTGATCCGGGACAGGGGGACAATGAGCAGTTCTTC
CATSDPGQGDNEQFF
>TRBJ2-1|TRBD2|NA|TRBV25-1
TGTGCCAGCAGTGTCATACTAGCGGGAGTTGACAATGAGCAGTTCTTC
CASSVILAGVDNEQFF
>TRBJ1-5|NA|few|TRBV20-1
TGCAGTGCTAGCCGCATTGTGGGCAATCAGCCCCAGCATTTT
CSASRIVGNQPQHF
>TRBJ2-2|TRBD2|NA|TRBV3-1
TGTGCCAGCAGCCCCTCGGGCGGGGGGCTGGGCACCGGGGAGCTGTTTTTT
CASSPSGGGLGTGELFF
>TRBJ2-1|TRBD2|few|TRBV2
TGTGCCAGCAGTCCCCCTAGCGGGGCCACCTACAATGAGCAGTTCTTC
CASSPPSGATYNEQFF
>TRBJ1-2|TRBD1|NA|TRBV6-2/TRBV6-3
TGTGCCAGCAGCCATGGACAGGGACTCTATGGCTACACCTTC
CASSHGQGLYGYTF
>TRBJ2-7|TRBD2|NA|TRBV11-2
TGTGCCAGCAGCCAAGAGGTCGCGGCGGGAGGGTTTCAAGAGCAGTACTTC
CASSQEVAAGGFQEQYF
>TRBJ1-6|NA|few|TRBV12-3/TRBV12-4
TGTGCCAGCAGTTTAAACGGGAATTCACCCCTCCACTTT
CASSLNGNSPLHF
>TRBJ2-2|NA|NA|TRBV6-5
TGTGCCAGCAGTTACTATGGGGGGCGGAACACCGGGGAGCTGTTTTTT
CASSYYGGRNTGELFF
>TRBJ2-7|NA|few|TRBV10-3
TGTGCCATCAGTGTAATAGTCGGGGCCTACGAGCAGTACTTC
CAISVIVGAYEQYF
>TRBJ2-7|TRBD1|NA|TRBV10-3
TGTGCCACCGGACAGGGCGAAGACGAGCAGTACTTC
CATGQGEDEQYF
>TRBJ1-5|NA|NA|TRBV18
TGTGCCAGCTCACCGGAGGGGCAGTCTAATCAGCCCCAGCATTTT
CASSPEGQSNQPQHF
>TRBJ1-1|NA|few|TRBV11-2
TGTGCCAGCAGCCAACAGGGTATTACTGAAGCTTTCTTT
CASSQQGITEAFF
>TRBJ2-3|TRBD2|few|TRBV6-5
TGTGCCAGCAGTAACGGACTAGCGGGCACAGATACGCAGTATTTT
CASSNGLAGTDTQYF
>TRBJ1-3|NA|few|TRBV9
TGTGCCAGCTCGGCGGGTTTCTCTGGAAACACCATATATTTT
CASSAGFSGNTIYF
>TRBJ1-6|NA|many|TRBV20-1
TGCAGTGCTAGGGCGGGGGTCTACTATAATTCACCCCTCCACTTT
CSARAGVYYNSPLHF
>TRBJ1-1|TRBD1|NA|TRBV5-1
TGCGCCAGCAGCTTGGCCGGGACAGATAACACTGAAGCTTTCTTT
CASSLAGTDNTEAFF
>TRBJ2-1|NA|few|TRBV9
TGTGCCAGCAGCTTCGGGACACCTGATTACAATGAGCAGTTCTTC
CASSFGTPDYNEQFF